Sequencing of this T cell receptor beta chain was carried out in a study of T cell responses to AZD1222 COVID-19 vaccine. Whole-study results and caveats: Donors in the cohort were predominantly white British and more often female, and clonal diversity was possibly underestimated.

The CDR3 consists of 13 residues. Trimming took off 7 bases at V and 6 bases at J, with 15 bases between the two ends. The V gene's germline CDR1 is SQVTM and CDR2 ANQGSEA. Here immunoSEQ multiplex PCR was the method, and the copy in TCRdb shows in-frame clones only, minus some. The profile shows about 180,000 clones, around nine tenths of them singletons. A note on this clone: What it recognizes is unknown.

V usage is TRBV29-1 and J usage is TRBJ2-2, with D perhaps TRBD1 (6 bases). The receptor comes from an adult in good health. The sequences come from peripheral blood, collected on day 0 of AZD1222 vaccination. For the CDR3, the DNA is TGCAGCGCAGTTACAGGGATTTCCGGGGAGCTGTTTTTT. Amino acids: CSAVTGISGELFF.